This TCR beta chain derives from a study of blood T cells in healthy people across ages. Study conclusions and caveats: Strong correlation linked observed beta diversity and percent naive T cells.

With a J-beta primer mix and a sample-barcoded 5' primer, a second PCR ran about 7 to 11 cycles. From the 5' RACE reads, TCRdb called clonotypes with MiXCR, one entry per CDR3 protein. The sample yields over 600,000 distinct CDR3 sequences, about 42% seen once. The germline V gene has CDR1 DFQATT and CDR2 SNEGSKA (reference sequence). This CDR3 contains 12 residues. Per-sample yields of isolated PBMCs were at least 6 million. Per sample, extraction of total RNA gave at least 6 micrograms in every case. Details on this clonotype: The antigen is undetermined.

The V gene is TRBV20-1, the J gene TRBJ2-7; D may correspond to TRBD1 or TRBD2 (5 bases each). Sequenced: blood. This sequence originates from a man of 80 years or more in good health. CDR3 coding DNA: TGCAGCTCGAGGGGAGACAGCCACGAGCAGTACTTC. It is translated as CSSRGDSHEQYF.